This T cell receptor (beta chain) stems from a study of CD8+ T cells in alopecia areata. cDNA prepared by RNA extraction and subsequent reverse transcription served as the template for sequencing. Assay used: immunoSEQ multiplex PCR; TCRdb lists only in-frame clones, some missing. The data hold some 240,000 clones, with 57% observed a single time. Germline lookup yields CDR1 SGHDT and CDR2 YYEEEE. This CDR3 comprises 14 residues. V lost 3 bases, J lost 6 bases, and 7 bases stayed unmatched. The chain combines TRBV5-6 with TRBJ2-7; TRBD1 matches at 9 bases. Sequenced material: CD4+ T cells sorted from blood, taken at week 0. This clonotype was sampled from a human donor with alopecia areata. The CDR3 nucleotides read TGTGCCAGCAGCTCGCGGGACAGGGTAGGCGAGCAGTACTTC. Translating it yields CASSSRDRVGEQYF.